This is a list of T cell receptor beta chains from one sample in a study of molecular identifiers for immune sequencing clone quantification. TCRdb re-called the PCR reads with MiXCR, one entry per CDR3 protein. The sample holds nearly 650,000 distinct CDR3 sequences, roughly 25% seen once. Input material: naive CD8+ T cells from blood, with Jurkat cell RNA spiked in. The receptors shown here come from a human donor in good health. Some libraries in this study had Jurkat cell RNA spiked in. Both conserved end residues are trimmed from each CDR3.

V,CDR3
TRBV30,AWSVGGDTEAF
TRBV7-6,ASSLAGTAEQY
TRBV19,ASSNRDYGQDTQY
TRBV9,ASSGLAGTGELF
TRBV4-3,ASSQDTGGVQAGELF
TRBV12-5,ASGFSGIYNEQF
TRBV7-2,ASSPLTDYEQY
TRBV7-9,ASSAYRPPYEQY
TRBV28,ASSPSGLAGYNEQF
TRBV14,ASSQTFGHYSLEAF
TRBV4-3,ARSQDISSNPPQH
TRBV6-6,ASRGLGNEKLF
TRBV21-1,ASSKAPGHLNAEAF
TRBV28,ASSFNLGGEQY
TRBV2,ASSTKQGFAYGYT
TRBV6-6,ASSDGLAGHTDTQY
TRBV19,AGSIGRQGGLETQY